These 32 T cell receptor beta chains were all obtained from the same sample, sequenced in a study of blood T cell repertoires in COVID-19. The repertoire was sequenced with immunoSEQ multiplex PCR; TCRdb's copy has only in-frame clones and lacks some. The top ten clones hold roughly 4% of a sample with 300,000 to 350,000 clones, around 86% of them seen once. The sequenced sample was PBMCs or T cells enriched from blood (not recorded which). Receptor source: a woman aged 35 to 49 with acute COVID-19.

The V gene is TRBV28, the J gene TRBJ2-7; TRBD1 matches at 8 bases. Trimming took 5 bases from V and 6 from J; bases not matched to a gene: 6. This CDR3 is built from 13 residues. Germline lookup yields CDR1 MDHEN and CDR2 SYDVKM. Here the CDR3 DNA reads TGTGCCAGCAGTCCAGGGGGCGCGTTCGAGCAGTACTTC. It codes for CASSPGGAFEQYF.

Only one count was recorded for this clone. Different DNA sequences within this sample yield the same CDR3. In DNA form, the CDR3 reads TGTGCCAGCTCACCATCCGGAGATACGCAGTATTTT. This sequence encodes CASSPSGDTQYF. The chain recombines TRBV18 with TRBJ2-3; no clear D. Germline CDR1 KGHSH, CDR2 LQKENI. V was trimmed by 2 bases and J by 5 bases, leaving 5 bases between them. CDR3 length: 12 amino acids.

This chain joins TRBV11-2 and TRBJ2-7; 7 bases map to TRBD1. The CDR3 length is 17 residues. V lost 0 bases and J lost 0; bases outside the gene matches: 8. Germline V lookup: CDR1 SGHAT, CDR2 FQNNGV. The CDR3 here is CASSLDLLTGASYEQYF. DNA for the CDR3: TGTGCCAGCAGCTTAGATCTCCTCACAGGGGCCTCCTACGAGCAGTACTTC.

V usage is TRBV5-4 and J usage is TRBJ2-7; 9 bases are a match to TRBD2. Germline values: CDR1 SGHNT, CDR2 YYREEE (reference sequence). The CDR3 is made up of 17 amino acids. The junction had 11 bases not matched to a gene; V was cut back by 0 bases and J by 4 bases. The CDR3 loop reads CASSLARGLASPYEQYF. The CDR3 DNA is TGTGCCAGCAGCTTGGCCAGGGGACTAGCATCGCCTTACGAGCAGTACTTC.

This clone has a single count. This rearrangement joins TRBV28 to TRBJ2-5; weak D call: TRBD1 (6 bases). Trimming stripped 1 base from V and 5 bases from J, with 17 bases between. Germline CDR1 and CDR2: MDHEN and SYDVKM. This CDR3 spans 16 amino acids. The CDR3 reads CASSLSLDRERETQYF. CDR3 nucleotides: TGTGCCAGCAGTTTATCTTTGGACAGAGAGAGGGAGACCCAGTACTTC. Drawing the rest from reference TRBV28 and TRBJ2-5, the complete variable domain is DVKVTQSSRYLVKRTGEKVFLECVQDMDHENMFWYRQDPGLGLRLIYFSYDVKMKEKGDIPEGYSVSREKKERFSLILESASTNQTSMYLCASSLSLDRERETQYFGPGTRLLVL.

This clone has just a few counts. The rearrangement links TRBV10-3 to TRBJ2-7; no clear D gene. The CDR3 loop spans 11 amino acids. CDR1 and CDR2 from the germline V gene are ENHRY and SYGVKD. Deletions cut 8 bases from V and 3 bases from J, with 8 bases between. The CDR3 region is CAIGEDYEQYF. The DNA of the CDR3 is TGTGCCATCGGAGAGGACTACGAGCAGTACTTC.

J is TRBJ1-5 and V is TRBV3-1 (or the pseudogene TRBV3-2), with D tentatively TRBD1 (5 bases). The CDR3 runs to 14 residues. Between the trimmed V and J ends, which lost 3 bases and 7 bases, there was a span of 13 bases. Germline CDR1 is LGHDT and CDR2 is YNNKEL (reference sequence). For the CDR3, the DNA is TGTGCCAGCAGCCAGACCAGGGTCTACCAGCCCCAGCATTTT. Its translation is CASSQTRVYQPQHF.

The V call is TRBV6-6, the J call TRBJ1-6; no clear D gene. CDR3 length: 14 amino acids. V lost 2 bases to trimming and J lost 9 bases, with 11 bases between them. Germline assignment: CDR1 MNHNY and CDR2 SVGAGI (reference sequence). In DNA, the CDR3 is TGTGCCAGCAGTTACGATATATTCGGTTCACCCCTCCACTTT. This translates into CASSYDIFGSPLHF.

The rearrangement links TRBV5-6 to TRBJ2-7; 9 bases are a match to TRBD1. This CDR3 comprises 13 residues. Germline trimming cut 5 bases from V and 3 bases from J; bases unmatched to any gene: 3. The germline gives CDR1 SGHDT, CDR2 YYEEEE. This CDR3 reads CASRTDRGYEQYF. CDR3 DNA sequence: TGTGCCAGCAGGACGGACAGGGGCTACGAGCAGTACTTC.

This clone was seen only once. The V and J genes are TRBV7-2 and TRBJ2-1, with D possibly matching TRBD1 (6 bases). V was shortened by 3 bases and J by 3 bases, with 12 bases between the two germline ends. Germline CDR1 reads SGHTA; CDR2 reads FQGNSA. This CDR3 has 15 residues. The CDR3 loop reads CASSLGHLNYNEQFF. In DNA form, the CDR3 reads TGTGCCAGCAGCTTGGGACACCTTAACTACAATGAGCAGTTCTTC.

The gene calls are TRBV24-1 and TRBJ2-3, with 7 bases that match TRBD1. This CDR3 is 16 amino acids long. V shed 2 bases, J shed 0 bases, and the junction held 4 bases outside the gene matches. Germline V gene data show CDR1 as KGHDR and CDR2 as SFDVKD. CDR3 sequence reads: CATSDSGTDSTDTQYF. In DNA form, the CDR3 reads TGTGCCACCAGTGATTCAGGGACAGATAGCACAGATACGCAGTATTTT.

V gene TRBV27 combines with J gene TRBJ2-7; 11 nucleotides line up with TRBD2. CDR3 length equals 14 residues. Germline V gene lookup returns CDR1 MNHEY and CDR2 SMNVEV (reference sequence). Trimming cost V 8 bases and J 4 bases; bases outside gene matches: 7. As DNA, the CDR3 is TGTGCCAGCGCGGGGACTAGCGGAAATTACGAGCAGTACTTC. Its translation: CASAGTSGNYEQYF.

DNA for the CDR3: TGTGCCAGCAGCTTGCCAGGGGGCCAATCACCCCTCCACTTT. It yields the protein CASSLPGGQSPLHF. The chain has TRBV7-6 and TRBJ1-6, with TRBD1 matching 8 bases. The junction had 5 bases not matched to a gene; V was cut back by 3 bases and J by 10 bases. Germline V gene lookup returns CDR1 SGHVS and CDR2 FNYEAQ. The CDR3 sequence is 14 residues long.

The chain's CDR3 is CASRTSGTGGRQPQHF. The DNA of the CDR3 is TGTGCCAGCAGAACATCCGGGACAGGGGGCCGGCAGCCCCAGCATTTT. The gene calls are TRBV27 and TRBJ1-5, with 12 bases fitting TRBD1. CDR1 is MNHEY, CDR2 SMNVEV, per germline (reference sequence). This CDR3 region has 16 residues. V dropped 6 bases and J dropped 7; count of bases not matched to a gene: 10.

The chain employs TRBV15 and TRBJ2-1; TRBD2 matches 14 bases. Germline loops: CDR1 LNHNV, CDR2 YYDKDF (reference sequence). This CDR3 has 17 amino acids. With 1 base clipped from V and 2 bases from J, the junction kept 1 base outside the gene matches. As DNA, the CDR3 is TGTGCCACCAGCAGAGGGACTAGCGGGGGGACCTACAATGAGCAGTTCTTC. Translating it yields CATSRGTSGGTYNEQFF.

This chain joins TRBV19 and TRBJ2-1; D is uncertain. V lost 7 bases, J lost 8 bases, and 24 bases lay in between. CDR1 is LNHDA and CDR2 is SQIVND in the germline V gene (reference sequence). The CDR3 extends over 16 amino acids. CDR3 amino acids: CASTKHLKRKSDEQFF. CDR3 DNA sequence: TGTGCCAGTACAAAACACCTAAAACGAAAGAGCGATGAGCAGTTCTTC.

The chain uses TRBV25-1 and TRBJ1-1; 9 bases are a match to TRBD1. The trim removed 6 bases at V and 5 bases at J, leaving 7 bases unmatched. The CDR3 is made up of 14 amino acids. Germline V gene sequence: CDR1 MGHDK, CDR2 SYGVNS. CDR3 in amino acids: CASRETGGHTEAFF. Here the CDR3 DNA reads TGTGCCAGCAGAGAGACAGGGGGACATACTGAAGCTTTCTTT.

This chain joins TRBV11-2 and TRBJ2-5; TRBD1 aligns across 9 bases. The germline V gene has CDR1 SGHAT and CDR2 FQNNGV. The trim removed 5 bases at V and 2 bases at J, leaving 6 bases unmatched. The CDR3 is made up of 15 amino acids. CDR3 coding DNA: TGTGCCAGCAGCCTCGGACAGGGGTGGCAAGAGACCCAGTACTTC. It translates to CASSLGQGWQETQYF.

The chain has TRBV5-1 and TRBJ2-1, with TRBD2 matching 8 bases. Germline V gene data show CDR1 as SGHRS and CDR2 as YFSETQ. The CDR3 runs to 13 residues. Germline trimming cut 7 bases from V and 5 bases from J; bases unmatched to any gene: 5. CDR3 bases: TGCGCCAGCCGCCGTAGCGGGAACAATGAGCAGTTCTTC. As protein: CASRRSGNNEQFF.

Concerning this clone itself: The junction departs from the called germline gene at one end, perhaps through a read error. The chain couples TRBV28 to TRBJ2-4; TRBD2 agrees at 9 bases. This CDR3 is 15 amino acids long. CDR1 is MDHEN, CDR2 SYDVKM, per germline. CDR3 in DNA: TGCGCCAGCAGTTTAGGGGCGACTAGCGGTAACATTCAGTACTTC. This codes for CASSLGATSGNIQYF.

The chain links TRBV10-3 to TRBJ1-1, with 11 bases that match TRBD1. The V segment lost 6 bases and the J segment 5 bases; nucleotides outside the gene matches: 5. The CDR3 has 14 amino acids. Germline CDR1 is ENHRY and CDR2 is SYGVKD. The CDR3 sequence is CAIRPGQGVTEAFF. DNA for the CDR3: TGTGCCATCAGGCCGGGACAGGGGGTAACTGAAGCTTTCTTT.

This clone was seen just once. The V call is TRBV19, the J call TRBJ2-2, with no clear D. The CDR3 covers 12 residues. V was cut by 6 bases and J by 7 bases, with 9 bases left in between. Germline-derived CDR1 and CDR2 are LNHDA and SQIVND (reference sequence). The CDR3 loop reads CASSPFIGELFF. CDR3 nucleotide sequence: TGTGCCAGTAGCCCTTTTATCGGGGAGCTGTTTTTT.

The J gene is TRBJ2-1, the V gene TRBV24-1; no reliable D call. Deletions cut 3 bases from V and 9 bases from J, with 5 bases between. The CDR3 contains 11 residues. CDR1 and CDR2 from the germline V gene are KGHDR and SFDVKD. The CDR3: CATSDNIEQFF. The CDR3 coding sequence is TGTGCCACCAGTGATAATATTGAGCAGTTCTTC.

The chain carries TRBV9 and TRBJ2-6; 8 nucleotides line up with TRBD1. The germline gives CDR1 SGDLS, CDR2 YYNGEE. V was clipped by 3 bases and J by 1 base; unmatched bases: 9. The CDR3 loop spans 18 amino acids. CDR3 DNA sequence: TGTGCCAGCAGCGCCATGGCCGGGACAGGTTCTGGGGCCAACGTCCTGACTTTC. This encodes CASSAMAGTGSGANVLTF. The variable domain in full, with the rest retrieved from reference TRBV9 and TRBJ2-6, is DSGVTQTPKHLITATGQRVTLRCSPRSGDLSVYWYQQSLDQGLQFLIQYYNGEERAKGNILERFSAQQFPDLHSELNLSSLELGDSALYFCASSAMAGTGSGANVLTFGAGSRLTVL.

The chain uses TRBV19 and TRBJ1-2; possibly TRBD1 for D (5 bases). Trimming left V 5 bases short and J 2 bases short, with 15 bases between. CDR1 and CDR2 from the germline V gene are LNHDA and SQIVND (reference sequence). The CDR3 contains 15 residues. The CDR3 here is CASSVGTSANYGYTF. The CDR3 DNA reads as TGTGCCAGTAGTGTTGGGACTTCTGCGAACTATGGCTACACCTTC. Variable domain in full (rest from reference TRBV19 and TRBJ1-2): DGGITQSPKYLFRKEGQNVTLSCEQNLNHDAMYWYRQDPGQGLRLIYYSQIVNDFQKGDIAEGYSVSREKKESFPLTVTSAQKNPTAFYLCASSVGTSANYGYTFGSGTRLTVV.

The gene calls are TRBV6-5 and TRBJ1-4; weak D call: TRBD1 (6 bases). Trimming took 6 bases from V and 2 from J, leaving 13 bases between them. Germline V gives CDR1 MNHEY, CDR2 SVGAGI. CDR3 length equals 15 residues. CDR3 region: CASSPTGLTNEKLFF. The CDR3, as DNA: TGTGCCAGCAGCCCAACAGGGTTGACTAATGAAAAACTGTTTTTT.

The chain uses TRBV9 and TRBJ2-3, with 8 nucleotides matching TRBD2. V was pared by 2 bases and J by 0 bases, with 2 bases of the junction left unmatched. The CDR3 is 15 residues long. Looked up from germline, CDR1 is SGDLS and CDR2 is YYNGEE. The CDR3, as DNA: TGTGCCAGCAGCGTTAGCGGGACTAGCACAGATACGCAGTATTTT. This gives the protein CASSVSGTSTDTQYF.

This chain joins TRBV19 and TRBJ2-2; 9 nucleotides match TRBD2. CDR3 length: 15 residues. The germline V gene encodes CDR1 LNHDA and CDR2 SQIVND (reference sequence). V lost 3 bases to trimming and J lost 1 base; unmatched junction nucleotides: 0. The chain's CDR3 is CASSMTSGNTGELFF. As DNA, the CDR3 is TGTGCCAGTAGTATGACTAGCGGGAACACCGGGGAGCTGTTTTTT.

V gene TRBV7-9 combines with J gene TRBJ2-3; the match to TRBD2 covers 10 bases. The germline CDR1 and CDR2 sequences are SEHNR and FQNEAQ (reference sequence). V gave up 2 bases and J gave up 1 base; unmatched junction bases: 9. This CDR3 spans 18 amino acids. The CDR3 sequence is CASSLLSGGALRTDTQYF. The DNA of the CDR3 is TGTGCCAGCAGCTTATTAAGCGGGGGGGCCTTGCGCACAGATACGCAGTATTTT.

The CDR3, as DNA: TGTGCCAGCAATCGGGTTTTCGAGCAGTACTTC. This encodes CASNRVFEQYF. The V gene is TRBV6-5, the J gene TRBJ2-7; D is unresolved. This CDR3 is 11 amino acids long. Trimming removed 7 bases from V and 6 bases from J, with 10 bases in between. Germline lookup yields CDR1 MNHEY and CDR2 SVGAGI.

The chain joins TRBV19 to TRBJ1-2; unclear D gene. This CDR3 has 14 amino acids. The germline gives CDR1 LNHDA, CDR2 SQIVND (reference sequence). V was pared by 5 bases and J by 0 bases, with 10 bases between. CDR3 protein: CASSETAANYGYTF. In DNA form, the CDR3 reads TGTGCCAGTAGTGAAACAGCAGCTAACTATGGCTACACCTTC.

This rearrangement joins TRBV27 to TRBJ1-4, with TRBD1 matching over 10 bases. Germline V CDR1 and CDR2: MNHEY, SMNVEV (reference sequence). Trimming took 6 bases from V and 10 from J; bases not matched to a gene: 17. CDR3 length: 17 residues. In DNA form, the CDR3 reads TGTGCCAGCAGCCCACGGAGAGCCGGGACAGGGGACGGAAAACTGTTTTTT. This sequence encodes CASSPRRAGTGDGKLFF.